Listed here are 16 T cell receptor beta chains from one sample, sequenced in a study of blood T cells in healthy people across ages. A second about 7 to 12 cycle PCR used barcoded and J-beta primers. TCRdb processed the 5' RACE reads anew with MiXCR; each CDR3 protein has one entry. The top ten hold around a fifth of the sample, which has over 950,000 distinct CDR3 sequences, roughly half seen once. The sequencing input was blood. The receptors come from a woman aged 55-75 years in good health.

V is TRBV12-3 or TRBV12-4 and J is TRBJ1-5, with 11 nucleotides matching TRBD1. The CDR3 is made up of 15 amino acids. Losses at the gene ends were 6 bases for V and 3 bases for J; bases not matched to a gene: 4. DNA for the CDR3: TGTGCCAGCAGGGAGGGACAGGGGGTCAATCAGCCCCAGCATTTT. Its translation: CASREGQGVNQPQHF.

The chain is built from TRBV4-1 and TRBJ2-7, with D tentatively TRBD1 or TRBD2 (5 bases each). The V end lost 1 base, the J end lost 5 bases, and 15 bases lay between the germline ends. The CDR3 contains 15 residues. Germline CDR1 and CDR2: MGHRA and YSYEKL. As DNA, the CDR3 is TGCGCCAGCAGCCAAGGGGAATGGGGACGCCACGAGCAGTACTTC. Translated, it gives CASSQGEWGRHEQYF.

This clonotype was found a few times. The V gene is TRBV7-9, the J gene TRBJ2-1; D possibly matches TRBD1 or TRBD2 (7 bases each). CDR3 size: 15 residues. The V end was cut by 5 bases, the J end by 6 bases, with 17 bases between. Germline CDR1 and CDR2: SEHNR and FQNEAQ (reference sequence). CDR3 sequence: CASSPLSRGGNEQFF. CDR3 in DNA: TGTGCCAGCAGCCCCCTCTCCAGGGGGGGCAATGAGCAGTTCTTC.

The chain combines TRBV20-1 with TRBJ1-4, with TRBD1 matching over 10 bases. CDR3 size: 15 residues. Germline trimming cut 5 bases from V and 7 bases from J; bases unmatched to any gene: 10. The germline V gene has CDR1 DFQATT and CDR2 SNEGSKA (reference sequence). The CDR3 DNA sequence: TGCAGTGCTGAAGATGGGACAGGGGTTCGTGAAAAACTGTTTTTT. Protein: CSAEDGTGVREKLFF.

This clonotype appeared a single time. The CDR3 DNA reads as TGTGCCAGCAGTGAAGGAGGGCGGGGCGGGAGGAGGAGCACAGATACGCAGTATTTT. Residues: CASSEGGRGGRRSTDTQYF. The V call is TRBV6-1, the J call TRBJ2-3, with 8 positions matching TRBD2. The CDR3 has 19 amino acids. The trim removed 1 base at V and 0 bases at J, leaving 12 bases unmatched. Germline V gene sequence: CDR1 MNHNS, CDR2 SASEGT.

The chain combines TRBV2 with TRBJ2-1; unclear D gene. CDR3 length: 13 residues. V lost 2 bases and J lost 8, with 10 bases in between. Germline CDR1 and CDR2: SNHLY and FYNNEI. DNA of the CDR3: TGTGCCAGCAGTGAAAGGCGTCGGGATGAGCAGTTCTTC. As protein: CASSERRRDEQFF. Complete variable domain (other parts from reference TRBV2 and TRBJ2-1): EPEVTQTPSHQVTQMGQEVILRCVPISNHLYFYWYRQILGQKVEFLVSFYNNEISEKSEIFDDQFSVERPDGSNFTLKIRSTKLEDSAMYFCASSERRRDEQFFGPGTRLTVL.

The J gene is TRBJ2-7, the V gene TRBV7-2, with TRBD1 as a possible D gene (6 bases). The CDR3 totals 16 residues. The germline V gene encodes CDR1 SGHTA and CDR2 FQGNSA. V gave up 1 base and J gave up 4 bases, with 17 bases separating them. The CDR3 protein is CASSLGYRVETYEQYF. The CDR3 DNA is TGTGCCAGCAGCTTAGGATACAGGGTAGAGACTTACGAGCAGTACTTC.

This chain uses TRBV27 with TRBJ2-7; D possibly corresponds to TRBD2 (5 bases). CDR1 and CDR2 from the germline V gene are MNHEY and SMNVEV (reference sequence). This CDR3 has 14 amino acids. Deletions cut 3 bases from V and 5 bases from J, with 14 bases between. CDR3 in DNA: TGTGCCAGCAGTTTCTCCCTGGCGGGCAACGAGCAGTACTTC. It is translated as CASSFSLAGNEQYF.

The chain employs TRBV6-6 and TRBJ2-7, with D perhaps assigned TRBD1 or TRBD2 (6 bases each). The V gene's germline CDR1 is MNHNY and CDR2 SVGAGI (reference sequence). The CDR3 sequence is 14 residues long. Trimming removed 7 bases from V and 3 bases from J, with 16 bases in between. CDR3 in amino acids: CASTPNGGRYEQYF. CDR3 DNA sequence: TGTGCCAGCACTCCCAATGGGGGGCGCTACGAGCAGTACTTC.

This rearrangement joins TRBV20-1 to TRBJ2-7; 8 bases are shared with TRBD2. Trimming took 2 bases from V and 5 from J; bases not matched to a gene: 11. The V gene's germline CDR1 is DFQATT and CDR2 SNEGSKA (reference sequence). The CDR3 loop spans 15 amino acids. For the CDR3, the DNA is TGCAGTGCTAGACCCATGGGGCGGGAGGTGGACGAGCAGTACTTC. It specifies CSARPMGREVDEQYF.

V is TRBV24-1 and J is TRBJ2-7, with D possibly TRBD1 on 5 matching bases. This CDR3 has 14 amino acids. CDR1 KGHDR and CDR2 SFDVKD come from the germline V gene. Deletions cut 2 bases from V and 1 base from J, with 8 bases between. CDR3 sequence: CATSDSTGSYEQYF. The CDR3 region has the DNA TGTGCCACCAGTGATTCCACAGGTTCCTACGAGCAGTACTTC.

The rearrangement links TRBV4-1 to TRBJ2-2; D is possibly TRBD1 (6 bases). Trimming took 0 bases from V and 5 from J, leaving 22 bases between them. The germline gives CDR1 MGHRA, CDR2 YSYEKL. The CDR3 has 19 amino acids. The CDR3, as DNA: TGCGCCAGCAGCCAAGATTCAAGGGGCAGGGGTTTTAGGACCGGGGAGCTGTTTTTT. It is translated as CASSQDSRGRGFRTGELFF.

This rearrangement joins TRBV11-2 to TRBJ2-2; TRBD2 aligns across 8 bases. CDR1 and CDR2 (germline): SGHAT, FQNNGV. The CDR3 length is 17 residues. Trimming cost V 1 base and J 4 bases; bases outside gene matches: 8. CDR3 loop: CASSLVPAGVGTGELFF. The DNA for the CDR3 is TGTGCCAGCAGCTTAGTACCAGCGGGAGTTGGCACCGGGGAGCTGTTTTTT.

The rearrangement joins TRBV4-1 to TRBJ2-5, with TRBD1 matching 11 bases. The CDR3 sequence is 16 residues long. CDR1 MGHRA and CDR2 YSYEKL come from the germline V gene. The junction had 8 bases not matched to a gene; V was cut back by 3 bases and J by 5 bases. The CDR3 bases are TGCGCCAGCAGCCATAAGGACAGGGGGCTGGAGGAGACCCAGTACTTC. Its protein is CASSHKDRGLEETQYF.

This clonotype was counted only a few times. A much bigger clone sits one base away, suggesting this may be a read error. This chain links TRBV4-3 with TRBJ2-5; 10 bases align to TRBD1. This CDR3 region has 15 residues. Losses at the gene ends were 0 bases for V and 7 bases for J; bases not matched to a gene: 5. Germline lookup yields CDR1 LGHNA and CDR2 YSLEER. The CDR3 coding sequence is TGCGCCAGCAGCCAAGATGGGACAGGGGTCGGGACCCAGTACTTC. This codes for CASSQDGTGVGTQYF.

Turning to this clonotype: A much larger clone lies a single base off, so this may be a read error. J is TRBJ2-3 and V is TRBV3-1; D remains unclear. V was clipped by 2 bases and J by 4 bases, with 4 bases between them. CDR1 and CDR2 from the germline V gene are LGHDT and YNNKEL (reference sequence). This CDR3 spans 12 amino acids. CDR3 protein: CASSQFPDTQYF. The DNA for the CDR3 is TGTGCCAGCAGCCAATTCCCAGATACGCAGTATTTT.